This T cell receptor (beta chain) was recovered during a study of shared clonotypes between healthy human individuals. Original processing methods: There were no quality scores in the junction-only immunoSEQ sequences, so filtering differed. Some clones are missing from TCRdb's copy, which holds only in-frame ones; the method was immunoSEQ multiplex PCR. D and trimming come from the DNA, and the V and J calls and clone size come from that table. The table has over a million clones, around 78% seen once. Trimming removed 7 bases from V and 4 bases from J, with 14 bases in between. This CDR3 contains 14 residues. CDR1 is ENHRY and CDR2 is SYGVKD in the germline V gene.

This receptor was obtained from a man aged 18-30 years in good health. Some clones in this sample may be carry-over from other donors' samples. The chain joins TRBV10-3 to TRBJ1-3; D is undetermined. Sequenced sample: memory CD4+ T cells from PBMCs. The subset was: CD45RA-negative fraction. CDR3 protein: CAITPGLNGNTIYF. The CDR3 DNA reads as TGTGCCATCACCCCGGGCCTAAACGGAAACACCATATATTTT.